This is a list of T cell receptor beta chains from one sample in a study of radiotherapy plus CTLA-4 blockade in lung cancer. The data were produced by immunoSEQ multiplex PCR, yet TCRdb's version contains in-frame clones alone and is incomplete. The data hold roughly 90,000 clones, with about 78% observed a single time. The input for sequencing was peripheral blood, taken from a patient treated with radiotherapy plus ipilimumab. These receptors were taken from a human donor with non-small cell lung cancer that progressed on radiotherapy plus ipilimumab. Each CDR3 is given with its conserved first and last residue. The D gene is left open where the match is weak. Rows may omit the clone size; those that give it use once, few, many or a size class.

D gene | clone size | J gene | V gene | CDR3 DNA | CDR3 protein
. | . | TRBJ1-4 | TRBV6-5 | TGTGCCAGTAAGGACGGAGCAACTAATGAAAAACTGTTTTTT | CASKDGATNEKLFF
. | few | TRBJ2-3 | TRBV10-1 | TGCGCCAGCAGCAGCGCGGATACGCAGTATTTT | CASSSADTQYF
. | few | TRBJ2-5 | TRBV5-4 | TGTGCCAGCAGCACCCCTGAGGGAGAGGTGAGGACCCAGTACTTC | CASSTPEGEVRTQYF
TRBD1 | . | TRBJ1-2 | TRBV6-6 | TGTGCCAGCAGTTACTCGGGCGGACAGGGGTACTATGGCTACACCTTC | CASSYSGGQGYYGYTF
. | medium-sized | TRBJ1-1 | TRBV5-1 | TGCGCCAGCAGCGTAGGGACTACGGCTGAAGCTTTCTTT | CASSVGTTAEAFF
TRBD2 | . | TRBJ2-4 | TRBV10-3 | TGTGCCACAGGGACTAGCGGTAACATTCAGTACTTC | CATGTSGNIQYF
TRBD1 | few | TRBJ1-4 | TRBV28 | TGTGCCAGCAGCTCACCACAACAGGGGGCCAAAAATGAAAAACTGTTTTTT | CASSSPQQGAKNEKLFF
. | . | TRBJ2-7 | TRBV11-2 | TGTGCCAGCAGCGGGGACGCCTTTCCCTACGAGCAGTACTTC | CASSGDAFPYEQYF
. | . | TRBJ2-3 | TRBV10-2 | TGCGCCAGCAGTGGGCGAGGGACCAGGGCAGATACGCAGTATTTT | CASSGRGTRADTQYF
. | . | TRBJ2-2 | TRBV19 | TGTGCCAGTAGTCGGCTCGGGCAGGGAACGAACACCGGGGAGCTGTTTTTT | CASSRLGQGTNTGELFF
. | . | TRBJ1-2 | TRBV6-5 | TGTGCCAGCAGCCAGGGAGACTATGGCTACACCTTC | CASSQGDYGYTF
. | . | TRBJ2-2 | TRBV11-1 | TGTGCCAGCGGAGAATACAGGGTTGGGGGCACCGGGGAGCTGTTTTTT | CASGEYRVGGTGELFF
. | . | TRBJ2-7 | TRBV28 | TGTGCCAGCCGATTAAGGGACGGCGACGAGCAGTACTTC | CASRLRDGDEQYF
. | few | TRBJ2-1 | TRBV19 | TGTGCCAGTAGTTCCCCCGCTGCAGGACAGTACAATGAGCAGTTCTTC | CASSSPAAGQYNEQFF
TRBD2 | few | TRBJ2-7 | TRBV6-1 | TGTGCCACTACGTTAGCGGGAGCGCGCTACGAGCAGTACTTC | CATTLAGARYEQYF
. | few | TRBJ1-2 | TRBV28 | TGTGCCAGCTGGGGCAGAAACTATGGCTACACCTTC | CASWGRNYGYTF
. | . | TRBJ2-1 | TRBV7-6 | TGTGCCAGCAGCCTTCACAGGGATGAGCAGTTCTTC | CASSLHRDEQFF
TRBD2 | . | TRBJ2-7 | TRBV6-1 | TGTGCCACCGAGGGGCGGGAGGAGACCTACGAGCAGTACTTC | CATEGREETYEQYF
. | once | TRBJ2-2 | TRBV27 | TGTGCCAGCAGTTTAGGGGTGTGGAAGCTGGACACCGGGGAGCTGTTTTTT | CASSLGVWKLDTGELFF
. | . | TRBJ2-7 | TRBV20-1 | TGCAGTGCTAGTCAGGGTATGGGGCAGTACTTC | CSASQGMGQYF
. | . | TRBJ1-2 | TRBV14 | TGTGCCAGCAGCATATCATCTAAGGTTCTCAGGGGTGGCTACACCTTC | CASSISSKVLRGGYTF
TRBD2 | . | TRBJ2-5 | TRBV7-3 | TGTGCCAGCAGCTTCCTTGGGCTAGCGGGTGAGACCCAGTACTTC | CASSFLGLAGETQYF
TRBD1 | . | TRBJ1-5 | TRBV28 | TGTGCCAGCAGTGGGACAGGGAGTAATCAGCCCCAGCATTTT | CASSGTGSNQPQHF
. | once | TRBJ1-2 | TRBV7-8 | TGTGCCAGCAGCTTGACAGGAGACGCGCCGTTGATCAACTATGGCTACACCTTC | CASSLTGDAPLINYGYTF
. | . | TRBJ1-2 | TRBV6-4 | TGTGCCAGCAGCCCCTACGAGGGGAACTATGGCTACACCTTC | CASSPYEGNYGYTF
. | . | TRBJ2-1 | TRBV19 | TGTGCCAGTAGTATAGCACTATTCAATGAGCAGTTCTTC | CASSIALFNEQFF
TRBD1 | . | TRBJ2-2 | TRBV6-6 | TGTGCCAGCAGCTTCGACAGGGGCACCGGGGAGCTGTTTTTT | CASSFDRGTGELFF
TRBD1 | . | TRBJ1-1 | TRBV29-1 | TGCAGCATTGACAGGGGGCCGACCACTGAAGCTTTCTTT | CSIDRGPTTEAFF
TRBD1 | few | TRBJ2-7 | TRBV4-1 | TGCGCCAGCAGCCAGGGACAGGTAGCCTACGAGCAGTACTTC | CASSQGQVAYEQYF
TRBD1 | . | TRBJ1-4 | TRBV30 | TGTGCCTGGAGTCCCCGGACAGGGCCAAGGGAAAAACTGTTTTTT | CAWSPRTGPREKLFF
. | . | TRBJ1-1 | TRBV2 | TGTGCCAGCAGCCTGGGGGCCCCTGAAGCTTTCTTT | CASSLGAPEAFF
. | medium-sized | TRBJ1-6 | TRBV6-4 | TGTGCCAGCCAGGCCGGGACTAATTCACCCCTCCACTTT | CASQAGTNSPLHF
. | . | TRBJ2-7 | TRBV15 | TGTGCCACCAGCAGAGACAGGGCAGTTCCCTACGAGCAGTACTTC | CATSRDRAVPYEQYF
. | . | TRBJ1-4 | TRBV11-3 | TGTGCCAGCAGCTTAGGGACAGTCCCTAATGAAAAACTGTTTTTT | CASSLGTVPNEKLFF
. | . | TRBJ1-5 | TRBV7-7 | TGTGCTAGCAGCTTAGCCCACCCGAGAGATAGCAATCAGCCCCAGCATTTT | CASSLAHPRDSNQPQHF
. | . | TRBJ1-1 | TRBV5-6 | TGTGCCAGCAGCTTGGCCGGACGCAGGAACACTGAAGCTTTCTTT | CASSLAGRRNTEAFF
. | . | TRBJ2-3 | TRBV28 | TGTGCCAGCAGTTCTCCTCCGGGTCGGGAAACAGATACGCAGTATTTT | CASSSPPGRETDTQYF
TRBD2 | . | TRBJ2-3 | TRBV4-3 | TGCGCCAGCAGCCTAGCGGGGGGGGGAGATACGCAGTATTTT | CASSLAGGGDTQYF
. | . | TRBJ1-2 | TRBV5-1 | TGCGCCAGCGGGGGACAAGGTAACTATGGCTACACCTTC | CASGGQGNYGYTF
TRBD2 | few | TRBJ2-5 | TRBV7-8 | TGTGCCAGCAGCTTTCCTCTCATTGGGGGAGGGGAAGAGACCCAGTACTTC | CASSFPLIGGGEETQYF
TRBD2 | . | TRBJ2-1 | TRBV28 | TGTGCCAGCAGGGTTAGCGGGAGCTCCTACAATGAGCAGTTCTTC | CASRVSGSSYNEQFF
TRBD2 | . | TRBJ2-7 | TRBV4-1 | TGCGCCAGCAGCCAAGGACTAGCTTGGGGCGAGCAGTACTTC | CASSQGLAWGEQYF